Given below is one T cell receptor (beta chain) in context. The sample originates from a study of Tregs in tolerant kidney transplant recipients. The CDR3 has 14 residues. CDR1 is LNHDA, CDR2 SQIVND, per germline (reference sequence). The ends were cut back, 4 bases at V and 3 bases at J, with 10 bases in the middle. Measured with immunoSEQ multiplex PCR; TCRdb has only the in-frame clones, and not every one. The profile shows tens of thousands of clones, about 83% of them singletons. The chain employs TRBV19 and TRBJ1-5; tentatively, D is TRBD1 (6 bases). The clonotype originates from a human donor in good health. Specimen: CD4+ T cells from blood. CDR3 sequence reads: CASSKGGDNQPQHF. In nucleotides, the CDR3 is TGTGCCAGTAGTAAGGGGGGCGACAATCAGCCCCAGCATTTT.